This T cell receptor beta chain was sequenced for a study of T cells expressing NK-cell markers (dated by TCRdb to the early 2020s). Turning to the overall study: TCR beta-chain repertoires were profiled in sorted CD3+CD56+NKG2C+, CD3+CD56+NKG2C- and CD3+CD56-NKG2C+ T-cell subsets from about 8 donors. All eight donors whose samples were sequenced were randomly selected healthy volunteers, three of them men and five women. Of the eight sequenced donors, seven were found to be HCMV-seropositive and one was found to be HCMV-seronegative. The libraries were sequenced on Illumina HiSeq 2000/2500, MiSeq or NextSeq, producing 2 x 150 bp reads.

With regard to this clonotype: The specificity of this receptor is unknown.

The listed sequencing device is Illumina HiSeq 2000. The TCR beta cDNA libraries were made using 5'RACE template switching, a step that added both a universal primer site and unique molecular identifiers. cDNA synthesis was primed from the TCR beta constant segment and was followed by two successive PCR amplification steps. As for how the authors treated the data: Reads were demultiplexed and grouped by UMI with MIGEC, and clonotypes were assembled and quantified with MiTCR. To exclude erroneous sequences, any TCR cDNA sequence not supported by at least two reads was discarded. The tcR package was used for downstream repertoire analysis, with clonotypes matched between fractions based on CDR3 nucleotide sequence plus V segment. VDJmatch was used to annotate antigen specificity against VDJdb, with one amino acid substitution allowed in CDR3. After the reads were reprocessed by TCRdb, one entry was made per CDR3 protein sequence, with no DNA. These V and J calls originate from TCRdb's pipeline instead of the authors' own analysis. For this sample, the table gives roughly 120,000 distinct CDR3 sequences. Of the sample, around 20% falls within the top ten clones.

CDR1 DFQATT and CDR2 SNEGSKA were looked up in the germline V gene (reference sequence). Taken from cysteine to phenylalanine, the CDR3 has 12 residues. The record lacks a DNA sequence. Paper-wide results and their limitations: Whether the expanded NKG2C-expressing T cell clones were specific for HCMV antigens was left unclear. For more than 5 donors, the dominant CD3+CD56+NKG2C+ clonotypes were among the top 10 CD8+ clonotypes and accounted for roughly 1.0-7.5% of CD8+ T cells. Those dominant clonotypes were again the most abundant among CD3+CD56-NKG2C+ cells in several donors, at roughly 28.3-60.1%.

HCMV serostatus was determined by detecting HCMV-specific IgG in serum with a commercial ELISA kit. Ficoll density gradient centrifugation was used to isolate peripheral blood mononuclear cells from blood. The chain is made from TRBV20-1 and TRBJ2-1; TCRdb calls TRBD2, which cannot be checked without DNA. Sequencing was performed on blood T cells: a sorted CD56 or NKG2C T cell subset, CD4+ or CD8+ T cells, or bulk PBMC T cells (not recorded which). This clonotype originated in a woman aged 18 to 75 in good health. The CDR3 protein sequence reads: CSATSVYNEQFF.